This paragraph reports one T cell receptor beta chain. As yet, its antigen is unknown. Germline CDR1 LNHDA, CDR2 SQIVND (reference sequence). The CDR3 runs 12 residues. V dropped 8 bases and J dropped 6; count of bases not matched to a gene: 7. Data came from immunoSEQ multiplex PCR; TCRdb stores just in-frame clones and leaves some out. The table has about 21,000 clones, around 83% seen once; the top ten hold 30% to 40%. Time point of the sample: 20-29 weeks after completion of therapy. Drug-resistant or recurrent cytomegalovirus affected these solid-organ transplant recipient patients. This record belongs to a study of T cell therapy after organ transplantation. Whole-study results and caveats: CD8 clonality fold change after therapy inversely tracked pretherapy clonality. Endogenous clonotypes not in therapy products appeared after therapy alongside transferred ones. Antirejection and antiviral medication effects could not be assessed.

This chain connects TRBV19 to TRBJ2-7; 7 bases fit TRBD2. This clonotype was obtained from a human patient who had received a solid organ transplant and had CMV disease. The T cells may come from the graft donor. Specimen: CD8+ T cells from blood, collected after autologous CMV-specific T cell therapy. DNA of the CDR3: TGTGCCAGTTCCCCCTGGGGGGGCGAGCAGTACTTC. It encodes CASSPWGGEQYF.